Below are 12 T cell receptor beta chains sequenced from a single sample in a study of T cell changes during pregnancy in multiple sclerosis. The protocol was immunoSEQ multiplex PCR, while the TCRdb copy is restricted to in-frame clones and leaves out a portion. The data show more than 25,000 clones, 85% to 90% seen once. The sequencing used CD8+ T cells from peripheral blood mononuclear cells, collected before pregnancy. Receptors originate from a female donor with multiple sclerosis, enrolled in a pregnancy study.

The chain couples TRBV28 to TRBJ2-7; no firm D call. This CDR3 region has 16 residues. V shed 2 bases and J shed 0 bases, with 14 bases lying between them. In germline, CDR1 is MDHEN, CDR2 SYDVKM. CDR3 loop: CASSLEKSVGSYEQYF. The CDR3 DNA is TGTGCCAGCAGTTTAGAAAAGAGCGTCGGCTCCTACGAGCAGTACTTC. The entire variable domain, with the rest obtained from reference TRBV28 and TRBJ2-7, is as follows: DVKVTQSSRYLVKRTGEKVFLECVQDMDHENMFWYRQDPGLGLRLIYFSYDVKMKEKGDIPEGYSVSREKKERFSLILESASTNQTSMYLCASSLEKSVGSYEQYFGPGTRLTVT.

The J gene is TRBJ1-2, the V gene TRBV29-1; a weak D match, TRBD1 (6 bases). The germline V and J ends were trimmed by 2 bases and 6 bases, with 16 bases remaining between them. CDR3 size: 14 residues. Germline V gives CDR1 SQVTM, CDR2 ANQGSEA. This chain's CDR3 is CSVEQEARGNGYTF. Written as DNA, the CDR3 is TGCAGCGTTGAACAAGAGGCCAGGGGAAATGGCTACACCTTC.

The V call is TRBV4-3, the J call TRBJ1-1; D possibly corresponds to TRBD1 (6 bases). The V gene lost 0 bases and the J gene lost 7 bases, with 12 bases spanning the gap. The CDR3 sequence is 14 residues long. The germline CDR1 and CDR2 sequences are LGHNA and YSLEER. CDR3 amino acids: CASSQDNQGSEAFF. Written as DNA, the CDR3 is TGCGCCAGCAGCCAAGATAACCAGGGGAGTGAAGCTTTCTTT.

The V and J genes are TRBV4-3 and TRBJ1-1, with 7 bases aligning to TRBD1. This CDR3 has 14 residues. The J segment lost 3 bases and the V segment lost 4 bases, leaving 5 bases of the junction unmatched. The germline gives CDR1 LGHNA, CDR2 YSLEER. CDR3 loop: CASSRGQDYTEAFF. The CDR3 region has the DNA TGCGCCAGCAGCCGAGGACAGGACTACACTGAAGCTTTCTTT.

The V and J genes are TRBV27 and TRBJ2-7, with 9 bases identical to TRBD2. Germline CDR1 MNHEY, CDR2 SMNVEV (reference sequence). V trimming: 3 bases; J trimming: 2 bases; junction bases outside the gene matches: 2. CDR3 length: 14 residues. The CDR3 coding sequence is TGTGCCAGCAGTTTGAGCGGGGGGCCCTACGAGCAGTACTTC. Translated: CASSLSGGPYEQYF.

The V and J genes are TRBV4-1 and TRBJ2-3; a weak D match, TRBD1 (6 bases). The CDR3 is made up of 15 amino acids. V was shortened by 4 bases and J by 0 bases, with 11 bases between the two germline ends. Germline CDR1 MGHRA, CDR2 YSYEKL. The CDR3 here is CASSLGTTSTDTQYF. The CDR3 DNA reads TGCGCCAGCAGCCTGGGGACAACTAGCACAGATACGCAGTATTTT.

This chain joins TRBV28 and TRBJ1-1; D not resolved. V was trimmed by 2 bases and J by 1 base, leaving 8 bases between them. Germline-derived CDR1 and CDR2 are MDHEN and SYDVKM. The CDR3 is 14 residues long. The CDR3 bases are TGTGCCAGCAGTTTACTCTCAGAGAACACTGAAGCTTTCTTT. Its translation is CASSLLSENTEAFF.

This rearrangement joins TRBV27 to TRBJ1-2; the match to TRBD1 covers 8 bases. V was clipped by 0 bases and J by 8 bases; unmatched bases: 11. The length of the CDR3 is 16 residues. The V gene's germline CDR1 is MNHEY and CDR2 SMNVEV (reference sequence). DNA for the CDR3: TGTGCCAGCAGTTTATCACCTGGGACAGGCCGGCCGGGCTACACCTTC. Its protein product is CASSLSPGTGRPGYTF.

V usage is TRBV5-5 and J usage is TRBJ2-5; the match to TRBD2 covers 9 bases. The CDR3 loop spans 17 amino acids. V lost 0 bases and J lost 0; bases outside the gene matches: 6. CDR1 and CDR2 from the germline V gene are SGHKS and YYEKEE (reference sequence). CDR3: CASSLVLAGVYQETQYF. The CDR3 DNA is TGTGCCAGCAGCTTGGTATTAGCGGGGGTGTACCAAGAGACCCAGTACTTC.

The chain uses TRBV9 and TRBJ2-1; TRBD2 matches 7 bases. V lost 1 base and J lost 2; bases outside the gene matches: 6. This CDR3 has 16 amino acids. Per germline, CDR1 SGDLS and CDR2 YYNGEE. The CDR3 DNA follows: TGTGCCAGCAGCGTACATAAGCGGGGTCCCTACAATGAGCAGTTCTTC. Its protein product is CASSVHKRGPYNEQFF.

The chain is built from TRBV7-8 and TRBJ2-7; D is possibly TRBD1 (5 bases). Germline V lookup: CDR1 SGHVS, CDR2 FQNEAQ. The V and J ends lost 5 bases and 0 bases respectively, with 17 bases between them. The CDR3 contains 16 residues. CDR3 sequence (DNA): TGTGCCAGCAGCCCAATAGGAGTAGGGGACTCCTACGAGCAGTACTTC. Its protein is CASSPIGVGDSYEQYF.

The J gene is TRBJ1-1, the V gene TRBV28; D is undetermined. The CDR3 contains 12 residues. CDR1 and CDR2 from the germline V gene are MDHEN and SYDVKM. Trimming shortened V by 4 bases and J by 6 bases, and 9 bases separated the two germline ends. The CDR3 sequence is CASSSRRSEAFF. The CDR3 coding sequence is TGTGCCAGCAGTTCTCGGAGGTCTGAAGCTTTCTTT.